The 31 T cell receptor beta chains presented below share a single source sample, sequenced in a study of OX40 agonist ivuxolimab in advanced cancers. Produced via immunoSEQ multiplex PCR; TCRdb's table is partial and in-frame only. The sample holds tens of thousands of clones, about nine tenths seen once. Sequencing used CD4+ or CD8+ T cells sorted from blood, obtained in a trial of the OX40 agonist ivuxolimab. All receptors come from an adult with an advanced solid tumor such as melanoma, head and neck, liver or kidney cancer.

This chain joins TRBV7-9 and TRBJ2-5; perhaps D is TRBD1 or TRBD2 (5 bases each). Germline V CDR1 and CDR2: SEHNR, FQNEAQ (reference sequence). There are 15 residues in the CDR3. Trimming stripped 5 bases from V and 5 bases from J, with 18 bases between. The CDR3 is CASSHNRDRGETQYF. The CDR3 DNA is TGTGCCAGCAGCCACAATCGGGACCGAGGGGAGACCCAGTACTTC.

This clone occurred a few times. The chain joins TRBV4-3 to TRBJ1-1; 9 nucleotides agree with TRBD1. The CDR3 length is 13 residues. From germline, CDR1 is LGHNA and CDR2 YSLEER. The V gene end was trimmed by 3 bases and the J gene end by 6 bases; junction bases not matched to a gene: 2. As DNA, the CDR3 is TGCGCCAGCAGCCACTGGACAGGGGCTGAAGCTTTCTTT. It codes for CASSHWTGAEAFF.

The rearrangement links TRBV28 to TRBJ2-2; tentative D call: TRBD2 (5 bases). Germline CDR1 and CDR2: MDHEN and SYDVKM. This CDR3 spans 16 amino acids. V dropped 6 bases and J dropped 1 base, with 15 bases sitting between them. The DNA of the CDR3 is TGTGCCAGCAGCCTAGGACTCCTTCTGAACACCGGGGAGCTGTTTTTT. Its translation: CASSLGLLLNTGELFF. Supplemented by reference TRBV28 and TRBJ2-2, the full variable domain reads DVKVTQSSRYLVKRTGEKVFLECVQDMDHENMFWYRQDPGLGLRLIYFSYDVKMKEKGDIPEGYSVSREKKERFSLILESASTNQTSMYLCASSLGLLLNTGELFFGEGSRLTVL.

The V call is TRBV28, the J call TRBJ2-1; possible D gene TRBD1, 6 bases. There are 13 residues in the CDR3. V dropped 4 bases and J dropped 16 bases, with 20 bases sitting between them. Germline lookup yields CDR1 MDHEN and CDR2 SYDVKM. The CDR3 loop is CASSWDDRTAKFF. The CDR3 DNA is TGTGCCAGCAGTTGGGACGATAGGACAGCCAAATTCTTC.

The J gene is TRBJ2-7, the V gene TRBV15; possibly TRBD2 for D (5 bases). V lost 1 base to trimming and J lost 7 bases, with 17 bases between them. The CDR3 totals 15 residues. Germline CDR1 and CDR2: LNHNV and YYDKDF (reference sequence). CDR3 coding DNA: TGTGCCACCAGCAGAGTACCCGATCGGACGGGGGAGCAGTACTTC. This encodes CATSRVPDRTGEQYF.

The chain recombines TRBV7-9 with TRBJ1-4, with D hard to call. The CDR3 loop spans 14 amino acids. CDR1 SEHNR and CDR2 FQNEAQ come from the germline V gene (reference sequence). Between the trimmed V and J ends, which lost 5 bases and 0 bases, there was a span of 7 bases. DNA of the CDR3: TGTGCCAGCAGCGGGGTAACAACTAATGAAAAACTGTTTTTT. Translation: CASSGVTTNEKLFF. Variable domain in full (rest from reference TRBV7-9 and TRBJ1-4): DTGVSQNPRHKITKRGQNVTFRCDPISEHNRLYWYRQTLGQGPEFLTYFQNEAQLEKSRLLSDRFSAERPKGSFSTLEIQRTEQGDSAMYLCASSGVTTNEKLFFGSGTQLSVL.

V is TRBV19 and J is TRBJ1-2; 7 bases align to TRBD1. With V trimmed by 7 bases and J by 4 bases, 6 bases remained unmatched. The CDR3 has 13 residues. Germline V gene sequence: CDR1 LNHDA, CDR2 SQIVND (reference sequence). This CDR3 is CASNSGQSYGYTF. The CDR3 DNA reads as TGTGCCAGTAACTCGGGACAGAGCTATGGCTACACCTTC.

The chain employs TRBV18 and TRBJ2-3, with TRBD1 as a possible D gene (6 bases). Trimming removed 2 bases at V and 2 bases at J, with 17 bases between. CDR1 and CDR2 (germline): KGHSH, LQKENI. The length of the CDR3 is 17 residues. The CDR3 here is CASSPTTDRSPTDTQYF. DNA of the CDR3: TGTGCCAGCTCACCAACGACCGACAGGTCCCCCACAGATACGCAGTATTTT. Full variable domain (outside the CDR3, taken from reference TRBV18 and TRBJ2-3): NAGVMQNPRHLVRRRGQEARLRCSPMKGHSHVYWYRQLPEEGLKFMVYLQKENIIDESGMPKERFSAEFPKEGPSILRIQQVVRGDSAAYFCASSPTTDRSPTDTQYFGPGTRLTVL.

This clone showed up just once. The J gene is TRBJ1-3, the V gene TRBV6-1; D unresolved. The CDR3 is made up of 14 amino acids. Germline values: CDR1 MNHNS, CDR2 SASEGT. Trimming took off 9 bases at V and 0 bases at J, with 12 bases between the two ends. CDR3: CARGCVRSGNTIYF. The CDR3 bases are TGTGCCAGGGGATGCGTGCGCTCTGGAAACACCATATATTTT.

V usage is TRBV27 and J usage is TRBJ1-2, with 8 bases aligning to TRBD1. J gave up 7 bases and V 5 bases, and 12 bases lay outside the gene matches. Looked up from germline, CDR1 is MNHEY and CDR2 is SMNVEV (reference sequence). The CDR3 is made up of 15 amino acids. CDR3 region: CASSIQGVNLSGYTF. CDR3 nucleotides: TGTGCCAGCAGTATACAGGGGGTTAATCTGAGTGGCTACACCTTC.

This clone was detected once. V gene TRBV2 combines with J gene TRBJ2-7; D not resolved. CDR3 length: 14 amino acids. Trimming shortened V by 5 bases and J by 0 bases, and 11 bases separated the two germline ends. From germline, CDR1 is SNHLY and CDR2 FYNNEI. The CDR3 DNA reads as TGTGCCAGCAGTCCCGCCCGGAGCTCCTACGAGCAGTACTTC. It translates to CASSPARSSYEQYF.

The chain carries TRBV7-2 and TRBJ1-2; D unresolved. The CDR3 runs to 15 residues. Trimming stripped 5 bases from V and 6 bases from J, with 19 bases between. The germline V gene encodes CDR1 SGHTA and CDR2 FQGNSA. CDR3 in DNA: TGTGCCAGCAGCCAATTAGAAAGGGATCTACATGGCTACACCTTC. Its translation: CASSQLERDLHGYTF.

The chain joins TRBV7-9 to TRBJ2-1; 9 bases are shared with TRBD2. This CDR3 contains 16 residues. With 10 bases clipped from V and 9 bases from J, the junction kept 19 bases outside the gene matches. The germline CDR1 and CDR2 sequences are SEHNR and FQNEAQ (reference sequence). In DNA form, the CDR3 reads TGTGCCATCGGCCCCAGGCCCGGCGGGAGGGTCGGTGAGCAGTTCTTC. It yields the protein CAIGPRPGGRVGEQFF.

The chain's CDR3 is CASRLRRTGGPNTGELFF. The CDR3 DNA is TGTGCCAGCAGGTTACGTAGGACAGGGGGCCCGAACACCGGGGAGCTGTTTTTT. J is TRBJ2-2 and V is TRBV21-1; the table names TRBD1, a call not compared with the DNA. TRBV21-1 has pseudogene status. This CDR3 spans 18 amino acids.

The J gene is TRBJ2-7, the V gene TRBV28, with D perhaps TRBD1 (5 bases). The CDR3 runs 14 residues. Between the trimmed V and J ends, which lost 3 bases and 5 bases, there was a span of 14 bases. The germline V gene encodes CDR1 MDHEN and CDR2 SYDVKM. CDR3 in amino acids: CASSFRDLRNEQYF. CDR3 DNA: TGTGCCAGCAGTTTCAGGGATCTGCGTAACGAGCAGTACTTC.

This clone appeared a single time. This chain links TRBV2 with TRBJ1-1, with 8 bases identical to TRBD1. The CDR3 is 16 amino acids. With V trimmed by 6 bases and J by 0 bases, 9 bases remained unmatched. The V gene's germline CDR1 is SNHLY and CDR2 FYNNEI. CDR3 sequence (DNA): TGTGCCAGCAGGGGCGATGGACAGGGAATGAACACTGAAGCTTTCTTT. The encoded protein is CASRGDGQGMNTEAFF.

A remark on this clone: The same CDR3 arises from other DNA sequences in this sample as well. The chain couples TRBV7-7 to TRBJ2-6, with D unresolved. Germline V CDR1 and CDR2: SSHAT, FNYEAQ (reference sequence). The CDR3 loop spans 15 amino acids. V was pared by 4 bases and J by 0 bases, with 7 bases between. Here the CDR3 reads CASSSEASGANVLTF. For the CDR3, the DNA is TGTGCCAGCAGCTCAGAAGCCTCTGGGGCCAACGTCCTGACTTTC.

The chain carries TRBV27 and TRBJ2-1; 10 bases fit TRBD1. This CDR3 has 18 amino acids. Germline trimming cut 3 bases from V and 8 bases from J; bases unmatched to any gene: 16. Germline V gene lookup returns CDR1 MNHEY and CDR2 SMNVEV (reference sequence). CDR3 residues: CASSFLKTGTGAGDEQFF. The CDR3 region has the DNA TGTGCCAGCAGTTTCCTCAAAACCGGGACAGGGGCAGGAGATGAGCAGTTCTTC.

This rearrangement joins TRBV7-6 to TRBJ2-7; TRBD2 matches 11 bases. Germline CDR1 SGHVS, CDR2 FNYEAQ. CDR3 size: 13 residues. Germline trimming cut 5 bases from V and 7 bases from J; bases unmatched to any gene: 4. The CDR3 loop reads CASSPSGRLEQYF. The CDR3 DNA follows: TGTGCCAGCAGCCCTAGCGGGAGGTTAGAGCAGTACTTC.

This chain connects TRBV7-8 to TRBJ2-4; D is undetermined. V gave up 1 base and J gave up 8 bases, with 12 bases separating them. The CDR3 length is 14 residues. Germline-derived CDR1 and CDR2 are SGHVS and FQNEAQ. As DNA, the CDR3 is TGTGCCAGCAGCTTAGTAGGTCGGGTACACATTCAGTACTTC. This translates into CASSLVGRVHIQYF.

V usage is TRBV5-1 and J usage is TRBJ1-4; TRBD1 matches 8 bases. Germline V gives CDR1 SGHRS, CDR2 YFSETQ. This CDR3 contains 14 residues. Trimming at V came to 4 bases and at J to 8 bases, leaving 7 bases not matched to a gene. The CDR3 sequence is CASSPGTGGEKLFF. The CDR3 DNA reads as TGCGCCAGCAGCCCCGGGACAGGCGGGGAAAAACTGTTTTTT.

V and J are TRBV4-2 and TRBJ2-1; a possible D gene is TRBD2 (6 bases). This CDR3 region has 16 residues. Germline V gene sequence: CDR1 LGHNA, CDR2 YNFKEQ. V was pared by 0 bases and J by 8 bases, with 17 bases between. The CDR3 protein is CASSQERSGLGDEQFF. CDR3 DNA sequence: TGTGCCAGCAGCCAAGAGCGAAGCGGGTTGGGTGATGAGCAGTTCTTC.

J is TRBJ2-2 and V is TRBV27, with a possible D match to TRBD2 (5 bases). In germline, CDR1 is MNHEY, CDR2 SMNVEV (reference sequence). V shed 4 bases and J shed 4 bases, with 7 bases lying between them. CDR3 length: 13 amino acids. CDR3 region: CASSYGITGELFF. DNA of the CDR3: TGTGCCAGCAGTTACGGGATCACCGGGGAGCTGTTTTTT.

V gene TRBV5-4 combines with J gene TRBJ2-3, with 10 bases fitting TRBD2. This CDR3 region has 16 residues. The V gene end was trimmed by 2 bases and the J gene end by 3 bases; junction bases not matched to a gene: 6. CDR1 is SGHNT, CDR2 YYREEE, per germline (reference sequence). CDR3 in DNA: TGTGCCAGCAGCTTCTCGGGACTAGCGCCGACAGATACGCAGTATTTT. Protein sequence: CASSFSGLAPTDTQYF.

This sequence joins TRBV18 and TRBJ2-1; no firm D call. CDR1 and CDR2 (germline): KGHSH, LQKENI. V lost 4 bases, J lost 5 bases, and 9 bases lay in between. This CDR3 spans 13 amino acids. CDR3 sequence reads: CASSRDSNNEQFF. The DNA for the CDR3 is TGTGCCAGCTCACGGGATTCCAACAATGAGCAGTTCTTC. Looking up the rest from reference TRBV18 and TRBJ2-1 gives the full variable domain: NAGVMQNPRHLVRRRGQEARLRCSPMKGHSHVYWYRQLPEEGLKFMVYLQKENIIDESGMPKERFSAEFPKEGPSILRIQQVVRGDSAAYFCASSRDSNNEQFFGPGTRLTVL.

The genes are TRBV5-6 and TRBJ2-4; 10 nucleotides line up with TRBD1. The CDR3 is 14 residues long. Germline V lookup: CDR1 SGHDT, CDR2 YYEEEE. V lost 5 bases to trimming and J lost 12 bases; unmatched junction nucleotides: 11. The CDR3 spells CASSPDRGRVSQYF. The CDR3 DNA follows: TGTGCCAGCAGTCCTGACAGGGGGCGAGTAAGTCAGTACTTC.

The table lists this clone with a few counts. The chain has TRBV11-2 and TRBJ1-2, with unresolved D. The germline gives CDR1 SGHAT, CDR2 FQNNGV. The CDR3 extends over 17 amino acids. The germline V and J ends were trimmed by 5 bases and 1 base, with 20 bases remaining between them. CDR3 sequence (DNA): TGTGCCAGCAGCCCCGATTCATCTCCCGCACTTAACTATGGCTACACCTTC. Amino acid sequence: CASSPDSSPALNYGYTF.

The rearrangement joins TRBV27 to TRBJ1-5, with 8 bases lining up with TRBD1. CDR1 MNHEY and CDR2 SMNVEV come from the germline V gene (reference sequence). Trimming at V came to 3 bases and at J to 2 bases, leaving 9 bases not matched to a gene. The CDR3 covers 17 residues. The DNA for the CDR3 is TGTGCCAGCAGTTTGTTCCAGGGGGCGAATGGCAATCAGCCCCAGCATTTT. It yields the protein CASSLFQGANGNQPQHF.

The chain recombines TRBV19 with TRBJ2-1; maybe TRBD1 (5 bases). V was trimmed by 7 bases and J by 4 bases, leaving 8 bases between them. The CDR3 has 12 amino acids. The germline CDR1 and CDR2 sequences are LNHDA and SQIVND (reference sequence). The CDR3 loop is CASKAGYNEQFF. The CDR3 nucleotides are TGTGCCAGTAAGGCAGGGTACAATGAGCAGTTCTTC. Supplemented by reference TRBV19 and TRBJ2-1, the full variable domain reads DGGITQSPKYLFRKEGQNVTLSCEQNLNHDAMYWYRQDPGQGLRLIYYSQIVNDFQKGDIAEGYSVSREKKESFPLTVTSAQKNPTAFYLCASKAGYNEQFFGPGTRLTVL.

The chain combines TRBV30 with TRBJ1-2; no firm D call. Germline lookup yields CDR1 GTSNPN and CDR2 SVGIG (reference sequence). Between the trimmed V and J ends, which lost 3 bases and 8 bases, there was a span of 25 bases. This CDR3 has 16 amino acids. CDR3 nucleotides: TGTGCCTGGAGGAAGGTAGCGGAATTACTCCGCGTGGGCTACACCTTC. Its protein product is CAWRKVAELLRVGYTF.

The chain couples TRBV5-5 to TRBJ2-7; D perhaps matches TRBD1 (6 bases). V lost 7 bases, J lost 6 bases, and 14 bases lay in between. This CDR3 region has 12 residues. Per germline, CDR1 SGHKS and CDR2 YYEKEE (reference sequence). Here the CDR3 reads CASELTGPEQYF. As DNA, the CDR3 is TGTGCCAGCGAACTGACAGGACCCGAGCAGTACTTC.